This T cell receptor (beta chain) emerged from a study of blood T cell repertoires in COVID-19. About the research overall: Sites across the United States, Italy and Spain contributed samples from acute and convalescent COVID-19. PBMCs, B-cell-depleted T cells, or T cells provided the cDNA or gDNA that made up the material.

As processed by the authors: Researchers report that nucleated cell counts were estimated from reference gene primer amplification. Sequencing used immunoSEQ multiplex PCR; TCRdb keeps in-frame clones, though not all of them. The DNA gave D and trimming, while V, J and clone size come from that table. The profile shows 200,000 to 300,000 clones, over 80% of them singletons. Germline V gene lookup returns CDR1 SGHRS and CDR2 YFSETQ. The ends lost 0 bases at V and 6 bases at J; junction bases unmatched: 4. The CDR3 has 14 amino acids. Points on this clone: The same CDR3 also results from other DNA sequences found in this sample.

This clonotype was obtained from a woman in her 40s with acute or convalescent COVID-19. What was sequenced was peripheral blood. The chain joins TRBV5-1 to TRBJ2-3; 7 bases match TRBD2. This CDR3 reads CASSLGLAADTQYF. In DNA form, the CDR3 reads TGCGCCAGCAGCTTGGGGCTAGCGGCTGATACGCAGTATTTT.